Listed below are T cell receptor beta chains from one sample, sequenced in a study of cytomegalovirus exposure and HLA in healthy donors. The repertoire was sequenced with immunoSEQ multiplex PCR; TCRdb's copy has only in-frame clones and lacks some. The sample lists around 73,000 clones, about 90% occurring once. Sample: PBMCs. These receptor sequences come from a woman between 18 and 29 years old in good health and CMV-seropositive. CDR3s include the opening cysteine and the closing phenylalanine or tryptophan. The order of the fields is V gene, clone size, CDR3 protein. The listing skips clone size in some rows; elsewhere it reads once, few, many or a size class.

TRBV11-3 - CASSLGGGTGTTEAFF
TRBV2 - CASSGGTGWSNQPQHF
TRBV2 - CASSNRETPDTQYF
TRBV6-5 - CASSYSGGATYEQYF
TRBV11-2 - CASKPRGSYNEQFF
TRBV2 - CASSETRSEQFF
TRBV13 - CASSWTSGSAHEQYF
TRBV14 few CASSPGTSRSEQFF
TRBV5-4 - CASSLARGGTYNEQFF
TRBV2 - CASSGWRLAGGPTDTQYF
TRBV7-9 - CASSLPPTHGYTF